The rows below give T cell receptor beta chains drawn from one sample of a study of control samples from healthy donors and cancer patients. This table comes from immunoSEQ multiplex PCR, and its TCRdb copy is limited to in-frame clones, with some not included. The table records about 150,000 clones, approximately 93% of them present only once. What was sequenced was blood. These receptors all come from a man aged 50 to 59 in good health. The conserved cysteine and the conserved F or W are not part of the CDR3 here. A D gene is named only where the DNA matches it firmly.

>TRBD1|TRBV6-6|TRBJ1-1
ASSYSYRGNTEAF
>-|TRBV28|TRBJ1-6
ASSGHNTYNSPLH
>-|TRBV3-1/TRBV3-2|TRBJ2-3
ASSQGVGFSDTQY
>-|TRBV30|TRBJ1-1
ARGEMNTEAF
>TRBD1|TRBV5-1|TRBJ2-2
ASSPGTGTWGELF
>TRBD2|TRBV5-1|TRBJ2-5
ASSLEPSGRDVTQY
>-|TRBV28|TRBJ1-1
ASSLDGSTEAF
>-|TRBV19|TRBJ2-3
ASSIGRGRDTQY
>TRBD1|TRBV14|TRBJ1-2
ASSNDRGGYGYT
>TRBD2|TRBV27|TRBJ2-1
ASSSAAGGNNEQF
>-|TRBV29-1|TRBJ1-2
SVEVNGYT
>-|TRBV11-2|TRBJ1-1
ASSQVPMGTEAF
>-|TRBV7-8|TRBJ1-2
ASSLDPSRESGGYT
>TRBD1|TRBV19|TRBJ1-5
ASTGTGRWNQPQH
>-|TRBV5-5|TRBJ2-5
ASSPERQSQETQY
>-|TRBV7-2|TRBJ2-5
ASSFRASSPGTQY
>TRBD1|TRBV2|TRBJ1-2
ASSADRGVGGYT
>-|TRBV27|TRBJ2-3
ASRDLGGGTQY
>-|TRBV7-2|TRBJ2-1
ASSLGPANEQF
>TRBD1|TRBV10-3|TRBJ2-6
AISESTGGQGANVLT
>TRBD2|TRBV6-5|TRBJ2-7
AIWTSGNEQY
>-|TRBV28|TRBJ2-7
ASRWEVSPYEQY
>TRBD2|TRBV12-5|TRBJ2-3
ASGPGLATDTQY
>-|TRBV7-6|TRBJ2-7
ASSFPPYEQY
>TRBD1|TRBV12-5|TRBJ1-5
ASDRGGQPQH
>-|TRBV12-5|TRBJ2-3
ASGRGDTQY
>TRBD1|TRBV9|TRBJ1-2
ASSARGQGHNYGYT
>TRBD2|TRBV2|TRBJ2-1
ASSELAFSGSSYNEQF
>-|TRBV6-5|TRBJ2-2
ASSYGQPKLTGELF
>-|TRBV6-5|TRBJ2-5
ASRGAGKKTQY
>-|TRBV2|TRBJ2-5
ASSEGRQTQY
>-|TRBV14|TRBJ1-1
ASSHKWTTEAF
>-|TRBV5-1|TRBJ2-5
ASSPTLLRETQY
>TRBD2|TRBV4-2|TRBJ2-6
ASSQDTSGFAGANVLT
>-|TRBV3-1/TRBV3-2|TRBJ2-5
ASSQEWGRTQY